Presented here are 26 T cell receptor beta chains from one specimen sequenced in a study of blood T cell repertoires in COVID-19. Assay used: immunoSEQ multiplex PCR; TCRdb lists only in-frame clones, some missing. The table includes about 140,000 clones, 80% to 85% detected once. The sample comprised peripheral blood. The receptors originated from a man younger than 40 with COVID-19, enrolled during active disease.

This clone was recorded a few times. This rearrangement joins TRBV4-1 to TRBJ2-7; the D gene is possibly TRBD2 (6 bases). This CDR3 comprises 16 residues. Trimming shortened V by 3 bases and J by 2 bases, and 17 bases separated the two germline ends. Germline CDR1 and CDR2: MGHRA and YSYEKL. This CDR3 is CASSQVSGRLPYEQYF. CDR3 in DNA: TGCGCCAGCAGCCAGGTCAGCGGGCGACTTCCCTACGAGCAGTACTTC.

The chain links TRBV27 to TRBJ2-2; 10 bases align to TRBD1. Losses at the gene ends were 5 bases for V and 7 bases for J; bases not matched to a gene: 7. Germline lookup yields CDR1 MNHEY and CDR2 SMNVEV (reference sequence). The CDR3 runs 15 residues. The chain's CDR3 is CASSVDRGIGGELFF. The CDR3 DNA reads as TGTGCCAGCAGTGTGGACAGGGGGATAGGCGGGGAGCTGTTTTTT.

The rearrangement joins TRBV10-1 to TRBJ1-1; TRBD1 might be the D (6 bases). This CDR3 is built from 16 residues. Germline V lookup: CDR1 WNHNN, CDR2 SYGVQD (reference sequence). The V end lost 0 bases, the J end lost 1 base, and 12 bases lay between the germline ends. The CDR3 sequence is CASSESEQGKNTEAFF. The CDR3 coding sequence is TGCGCCAGCAGTGAGTCGGAGCAGGGGAAGAACACTGAAGCTTTCTTT.

The gene calls are TRBV14 and TRBJ1-2; the D gene is possibly TRBD1 (5 bases). V lost 5 bases and J 5 bases, leaving 18 bases between the germline ends. The CDR3 covers 15 residues. CDR1 is SGHDN, CDR2 FVKESK, per germline. The CDR3 sequence is CASSKGSNRQYGYTF. The CDR3 DNA follows: TGTGCCAGCAGCAAAGGGTCGAACAGGCAATATGGCTACACCTTC.

The chain employs TRBV10-3 and TRBJ1-2, with 10 bases aligning to TRBD1. This CDR3 contains 15 residues. Germline V gene sequence: CDR1 ENHRY, CDR2 SYGVKD. V lost 4 bases to trimming and J lost 0 bases; unmatched junction nucleotides: 2. This chain's CDR3 is CAISVGTGANYGYTF. Here the CDR3 DNA reads TGTGCCATCAGTGTCGGGACAGGGGCTAACTATGGCTACACCTTC.

The J gene is TRBJ2-5, the V gene TRBV6-2 or TRBV6-3, with TRBD1 as a possible D gene (5 bases). The ends were cut back, 2 bases at V and 7 bases at J, with 17 bases in the middle. This CDR3 comprises 15 residues. Germline V CDR1 and CDR2: MNHEY, SVGEGT. The CDR3 nucleotides are TGTGCCAGCAGTTACCTCAGGACATCGCAGGGGACCCAGTACTTC. This translates into CASSYLRTSQGTQYF.

This chain links TRBV4-1 with TRBJ2-7, with D unclear. The CDR3 spans 13 residues. Per the germline V gene, CDR1 is MGHRA and CDR2 is YSYEKL. The V gene lost 4 bases and the J gene lost 4 bases, with 11 bases spanning the gap. The CDR3 DNA reads TGCGCCAGCAGCCGGCAAGGAGAGTACGAGCAGTACTTC. It specifies CASSRQGEYEQYF.

This clone has a single count. The chain joins TRBV30 to TRBJ2-1; D gene uncertain. The ends were cut back, 2 bases at V and 5 bases at J, with 10 bases in the middle. Germline V CDR1 and CDR2: GTSNPN, SVGIG (reference sequence). CDR3 length: 13 amino acids. CDR3 sequence reads: CAWSRIANNEQFF. DNA for the CDR3: TGTGCCTGGAGTAGGATAGCAAACAATGAGCAGTTCTTC.

The V gene is TRBV7-8, the J gene TRBJ2-7; maybe TRBD2 (6 bases). V lost 5 bases, J lost 3 bases, and 17 bases lay in between. Per the germline V gene, CDR1 is SGHVS and CDR2 is FQNEAQ. The CDR3 covers 15 residues. CDR3 amino acids: CASSLLRGGNYEQYF. The CDR3 DNA is TGTGCCAGCAGCCTTCTGCGGGGAGGCAACTACGAGCAGTACTTC. The full variable domain, completed using reference TRBV7-8 and TRBJ2-7, is GAGVSQSPRYKVAKRGQDVALRCDPISGHVSLFWYQQALGQGPEFLTYFQNEAQLDKSGLPSDRFFAERPEGSVSTLKIQRTQQEDSAVYLCASSLLRGGNYEQYFGPGTRLTVT.

This chain connects TRBV4-1 to TRBJ2-1; 8 bases line up with TRBD2. The CDR3 totals 17 residues. J gave up 7 bases and V 0 bases, and 11 bases lay outside the gene matches. CDR1 is MGHRA and CDR2 is YSYEKL in the germline V gene. The CDR3 here is CASSQERAAGAGNEQFF. CDR3 DNA sequence: TGCGCCAGCAGCCAAGAGAGGGCAGCGGGAGCTGGAAATGAGCAGTTCTTC.

This clone was seen just once. CDR3: CASSLGTGGITEAFF. As DNA, the CDR3 is TGTGCCAGCTCACTTGGGACAGGGGGCATCACTGAAGCTTTCTTT. The chain carries TRBV18 and TRBJ1-1, with 12 bases aligning to TRBD1. The CDR3 is 15 amino acids. J was trimmed by 4 bases and V by 4 bases; bases with no gene match: 4. CDR1 and CDR2 (germline): KGHSH, LQKENI.

This sequence joins TRBV29-1 and TRBJ2-1; D not certain. Germline loops: CDR1 SQVTM, CDR2 ANQGSEA. Trimming pared 1 base from V and 6 bases from J, leaving 7 bases between. This CDR3 comprises 12 residues. DNA for the CDR3: TGCAGCGTTGAAGGAGGCTCCAATGAGCAGTTCTTC. Its protein is CSVEGGSNEQFF.

The V and J genes are TRBV15 and TRBJ1-2, with D perhaps matching TRBD1 (5 bases). The germline CDR1 and CDR2 sequences are LNHNV and YYDKDF (reference sequence). This CDR3 is built from 14 residues. Trimming pared 0 bases from V and 3 bases from J, leaving 8 bases between. The CDR3 here is CATSREGQDYGYTF. CDR3 in DNA: TGTGCCACCAGCAGAGAGGGGCAGGACTATGGCTACACCTTC. Full variable domain (missing parts from reference TRBV15 and TRBJ1-2): DAMVIQNPRYQVTQFGKPVTLSCSQTLNHNVMYWYQQKSSQAPKLLFHYYDKDFNNEADTPDNFQSRRPNTSFCFLDIRSPGLGDTAMYLCATSREGQDYGYTFGSGTRLTVV.

The chain employs TRBV4-1 and TRBJ1-5; tentative D call: TRBD1 (5 bases). The germline V gene encodes CDR1 MGHRA and CDR2 YSYEKL. CDR3 length: 15 amino acids. The V and J ends lost 1 base and 3 bases respectively, with 10 bases between them. CDR3: CASSQVQGSNQPQHF. Here the CDR3 DNA reads TGCGCCAGCAGCCAAGTCCAGGGATCCAATCAGCCCCAGCATTTT.

This chain links TRBV28 with TRBJ2-3, with D possibly matching TRBD2 (6 bases). V lost 4 bases and J lost 6, with 20 bases in between. There are 16 residues in the CDR3. CDR1 and CDR2 (germline): MDHEN, SYDVKM. For the CDR3, the DNA is TGTGCCAGCAGTTCACTAGCTTTGGTGCCCAGGGATACGCAGTATTTT. Encoded protein: CASSSLALVPRDTQYF.

Written as DNA, the CDR3 is TGTGCCAGCAGCTTAGGGCCTAACTATGGCTACACCTTC. Protein product: CASSLGPNYGYTF. The V gene is TRBV7-2, the J gene TRBJ1-2; D unclear. The ends were cut back, 1 base at V and 0 bases at J, with 3 bases in the middle. Per germline, CDR1 SGHTA and CDR2 FQGNSA. The CDR3 is made up of 13 amino acids.

The chain combines TRBV2 with TRBJ2-6, with a tentative D call TRBD1 (5 bases). This CDR3 is built from 15 residues. With 6 bases removed from V and 0 bases from J, the gap between germline ends came to 9 bases. The germline V gene has CDR1 SNHLY and CDR2 FYNNEI. CDR3 region: CASRPQGSGANVLTF. In DNA, the CDR3 is TGTGCCAGCAGACCCCAGGGCTCTGGGGCCAACGTCCTGACTTTC.

The chain is built from TRBV29-1 and TRBJ2-7; a weak D match, TRBD2 (7 bases). CDR1 and CDR2 from the germline V gene are SQVTM and ANQGSEA. This CDR3 spans 10 amino acids. V was clipped by 5 bases and J by 8 bases, with 10 bases between them. CDR3 nucleotides: TGCAGCGTTTGGGGGGGCCAGCAGTACTTC. Translation: CSVWGGQQYF.

In this sample, this clone turned up a few times. Additional DNA sequences in this sample encode the identical CDR3. V is TRBV7-6 and J is TRBJ2-7; the D is unclear. The V end lost 5 bases, the J end lost 4 bases, and 6 bases lay between the germline ends. The CDR3 sequence is 11 residues long. The germline gives CDR1 SGHVS, CDR2 FNYEAQ. Written as DNA, the CDR3 is TGTGCCAGCAGCCCCGGTTACGAGCAGTACTTC. Its protein product is CASSPGYEQYF.

This clone appeared a single time. The rearrangement uses TRBV24-1 and TRBJ2-3; D remains ambiguous. V was cut by 9 bases and J by 3 bases, with 9 bases left in between. The CDR3 covers 12 residues. CDR1 is KGHDR and CDR2 is SFDVKD in the germline V gene. This chain's CDR3 is CATFRGTDTQYF. The CDR3 bases are TGTGCCACCTTTAGAGGTACAGATACGCAGTATTTT.

The V call is TRBV9, the J call TRBJ1-3; D remains unclear. The ends were cut back, 4 bases at V and 4 bases at J, with 12 bases in the middle. Germline CDR1 SGDLS, CDR2 YYNGEE. CDR3 size: 14 residues. CDR3 region: CASSPAVSGNTIYF. DNA of the CDR3: TGTGCCAGCAGCCCTGCGGTGTCCGGAAACACCATATATTTT.

CDR3 loop: CASSLDGGLGYEQYF. DNA of the CDR3: TGTGCCAGCAGCTTAGATGGAGGGCTCGGGTACGAGCAGTACTTC. The rearrangement links TRBV7-2 to TRBJ2-7; maybe TRBD2 (6 bases). The V end lost 1 base, the J end lost 4 bases, and 14 bases lay between the germline ends. The CDR3 runs to 15 residues. Germline-derived CDR1 and CDR2 are SGHTA and FQGNSA.

The chain employs TRBV9 and TRBJ1-1, with 8 bases aligning to TRBD1. The ends lost 4 bases at V and 4 bases at J; junction bases unmatched: 6. This CDR3 has 14 residues. Per germline, CDR1 SGDLS and CDR2 YYNGEE. The DNA of the CDR3 is TGTGCCAGCAGCCCCAGACAGGGGTCCACTGAAGCTTTCTTT. It codes for CASSPRQGSTEAFF.

This clone was counted only a few times. The V gene is TRBV6-6, the J gene TRBJ1-1; perhaps TRBD1 as D (6 bases). The V gene lost 3 bases and the J gene lost 1 base, with 12 bases spanning the gap. This CDR3 is 15 amino acids long. Germline values: CDR1 MNHNY, CDR2 SVGAGI (reference sequence). DNA of the CDR3: TGTGCCAGCAGTTATGTACAGGGTGGGAACACTGAAGCTTTCTTT. This translates into CASSYVQGGNTEAFF.

This sequence joins TRBV19 and TRBJ2-7; 11 nucleotides align to TRBD2. V was clipped by 10 bases and J by 5 bases; unmatched bases: 7. The CDR3 consists of 13 residues. CDR1 and CDR2 (germline): LNHDA, SQIVND (reference sequence). The CDR3 protein is CATNSGRADEQYF. The CDR3 coding sequence is TGTGCCACTAATAGCGGGAGGGCCGACGAGCAGTACTTC.

The chain is built from TRBV7-3 and TRBJ2-5, with 12 nucleotides matching TRBD2. V was pared by 2 bases and J by 9 bases, with 7 bases of the junction left unmatched. Germline-derived CDR1 and CDR2 are SGHTA and FQGTGA. This CDR3 has 15 amino acids. CDR3: CASSLGLAGGEAQYF. The CDR3 DNA reads as TGTGCCAGCAGCTTAGGTCTAGCGGGAGGGGAGGCCCAGTACTTC.